This T cell receptor (beta chain) was found in a study of shared clonotypes between healthy human individuals. V lost 5 bases, J lost 4 bases, and 20 bases lay in between. Germline V gives CDR1 MNHEY, CDR2 SMNVEV (reference sequence). The CDR3 length is 16 residues. Naive CD8 cells comprised CD45RO-negative, CCR7-positively selected cells, excluding terminally differentiated effector memory CD45RA+ cells. Repertoires were generated with immunoSEQ multiplex PCR, while TCRdb's copy carries only in-frame clones and drops some. The table has about 1,900,000 clones, roughly 95% seen once. General study results and limits: The sharing of 4.5% to 5.5% of naive CD4 clonotypes was seen across a few donors.

On this clone itself: Its antigen remains unidentified.

The sequencing sample was made of naive CD8+ T cells sorted from blood. The TCR originated in a man younger than 35 in good health. This chain links TRBV27 with TRBJ2-5; weak D call: TRBD2 (6 bases). The CDR3 sequence: CASSQLGTDWGETQYF. CDR3 DNA sequence: TGTGCCAGCAGTCAACTCGGGACTGACTGGGGAGAGACCCAGTACTTC.